The 14 T cell receptor beta chains presented below share a single source sample, sequenced in a study of blood T cells in healthy people across ages. PCR was performed a second time for about 7 to 11 cycles using a sample-barcoded 5' primer and a J-beta primer mix. TCRdb re-analysed the 5' RACE reads in MiXCR, keeping a single row per CDR3 protein. The repertoire includes 1.5 million to 2 million distinct CDR3 sequences, roughly 50% of them detected once, and approximately 2.1% sits in the top ten. The sequenced sample was blood. The source is a woman aged 40 to 50 in good health.

There are a few counts of this clonotype. The chain joins TRBV5-1 to TRBJ2-1, with 7 positions matching TRBD2. The CDR3 extends over 14 amino acids. CDR1 SGHRS and CDR2 YFSETQ come from the germline V gene. J lost 7 bases, V lost 1 base, and 5 bases had no gene match. The CDR3 loop is CASSLMLAENEQFF. CDR3 nucleotides: TGCGCCAGCAGCTTGATGCTAGCGGAAAATGAGCAGTTCTTC.

This clonotype was recorded many times. This chain uses TRBV12-3 or TRBV12-4 with TRBJ1-6, with 11 bases lining up with TRBD1. The J segment lost 9 bases and the V segment lost 6 bases, leaving 7 bases of the junction unmatched. The CDR3 is 15 amino acids. The CDR3 region has the DNA TGTGCCAGCAGCCCAGGGACAGGGGGAGGTTCACCCCTCCACTTT. Translated, it gives CASSPGTGGGSPLHF.

The CDR3 is CASVLQGSGSPLHF. DNA for the CDR3: TGTGCCAGCGTCCTACAGGGGAGTGGTTCACCCCTCCACTTT. J is TRBJ1-6 and V is TRBV6-2 or TRBV6-3, with 7 bases aligning to TRBD1. Trimming at V came to 8 bases and at J to 9 bases, leaving 10 bases not matched to a gene. The CDR3 loop spans 14 amino acids. The germline CDR1 and CDR2 sequences are MNHEY and SVGEGT.

The V and J genes are TRBV7-2 and TRBJ2-6; a weak D match, TRBD1 (5 bases). This CDR3 is built from 17 residues. Germline lookup yields CDR1 SGHTA and CDR2 FQGNSA. With 2 bases removed from V and 0 bases from J, the gap between germline ends came to 11 bases. CDR3 nucleotide sequence: TGTGCCAGCAGCTTAACCAGGGCTAGCTCTGGGGCCAACGTCCTGACTTTC. Encoded protein: CASSLTRASSGANVLTF.

The chain employs TRBV7-2 and TRBJ2-7; D tentatively fits TRBD1 or TRBD2 (5 bases each). Germline V gives CDR1 SGHTA, CDR2 FQGNSA. V lost 4 bases and J lost 4, with 20 bases in between. The CDR3 has 16 residues. DNA of the CDR3: TGTGCCAGCAGCTCCAAGAGAGGCAACGGGGCGTACGAGCAGTACTTC. Its protein product is CASSSKRGNGAYEQYF.

The rearrangement joins TRBV27 to TRBJ2-3; D is undetermined. This CDR3 is built from 14 residues. Germline assignment: CDR1 MNHEY and CDR2 SMNVEV (reference sequence). V was cut by 3 bases and J by 4 bases, with 11 bases left in between. The CDR3 bases are TGTGCCAGCAGTTTTGGGGTCCCTCCAGATACGCAGTATTTT. The encoded protein is CASSFGVPPDTQYF.

The chain has TRBV6-5 and TRBJ1-2, with a weak D call TRBD1 (6 bases). This CDR3 contains 14 residues. Germline-derived CDR1 and CDR2 are MNHEY and SVGAGI. V was clipped by 5 bases and J by 7 bases, with 17 bases between them. The CDR3 coding sequence is TGTGCCAGCAGTCGCCTGGACAGCTTCTCTGGCTACACCTTC. Translation: CASSRLDSFSGYTF.

In its sample, this clonotype was seen once. The chain employs TRBV6-1 and TRBJ1-2; a weak D match, TRBD1 (6 bases). The germline V gene has CDR1 MNHNS and CDR2 SASEGT. This CDR3 has 13 residues. V was clipped by 7 bases and J by 0 bases, with 9 bases between them. CDR3 sequence reads: CASTRTANYGYTF. CDR3 coding DNA: TGTGCCAGCACTCGGACAGCTAACTATGGCTACACCTTC.

The rearrangement uses TRBV12-3 or TRBV12-4 and TRBJ2-7; the D gene is possibly TRBD2 (5 bases). Trimming took 8 bases from V and 0 from J, leaving 11 bases between them. The CDR3 totals 13 residues. CDR3 sequence (DNA): TGTGCCAGCGCGCAGACTAACTCCTACGAGCAGTACTTC. It yields the protein CASAQTNSYEQYF.

This clonotype was counted a few times. This chain links TRBV7-2 with TRBJ2-3, with D unclear. The germline CDR1 and CDR2 sequences are SGHTA and FQGNSA. This CDR3 is 12 amino acids long. The V end lost 5 bases, the J end lost 6 bases, and 9 bases lay between the germline ends. For the CDR3, the DNA is TGTGCCAGCAGCGCCCTTGTGGATACGCAGTATTTT. Protein sequence: CASSALVDTQYF. Variable domain in full (rest from reference TRBV7-2 and TRBJ2-3): GAGVSQSPSNKVTEKGKDVELRCDPISGHTALYWYRQSLGQGLEFLIYFQGNSAPDKSGLPSDRFSAERTGGSVSTLTIQRTQQEDSAVYLCASSALVDTQYFGPGTRLTVL.

This clonotype has more than one count but fewer than ten. The V call is TRBV20-1, the J call TRBJ2-5; TRBD2 matches at 14 bases. The CDR3 totals 15 residues. The V segment lost 6 bases and the J segment 5 bases; nucleotides outside the gene matches: 8. Germline CDR1 reads DFQATT; CDR2 reads SNEGSKA (reference sequence). The DNA of the CDR3 is TGCAGTGCATGGACTAGCGGGGGGCTGGATGAGACCCAGTACTTC. Its protein is CSAWTSGGLDETQYF.

The sample holds a few counts of this clonotype. CDR3 sequence (DNA): TGTGCCAGCCGACCCAGATTAGGTGATAACTATGGCTACACCTTC. Translating gives CASRPRLGDNYGYTF. V and J are TRBV27 and TRBJ1-2; D unresolved. This CDR3 region has 15 residues. The V and J ends lost 8 bases and 1 base respectively, with 17 bases between them. Germline V gene data show CDR1 as MNHEY and CDR2 as SMNVEV (reference sequence).

The chain is built from TRBV7-2 and TRBJ1-4; 7 bases agree with TRBD1. J lost 1 base, V lost 3 bases, and 2 bases had no gene match. The CDR3 totals 15 residues. Germline assignment: CDR1 SGHTA and CDR2 FQGNSA. Written as DNA, the CDR3 is TGTGCCAGCAGCTTCCGACAGGGAACTAATGAAAAACTGTTTTTT. It translates to CASSFRQGTNEKLFF.

This clonotype was seen a few times. The J gene is TRBJ2-7, the V gene TRBV20-1, with 7 bases matching TRBD1. V lost 2 bases, J lost 3 bases, and 7 bases stayed unmatched. This CDR3 has 14 residues. Looked up from germline, CDR1 is DFQATT and CDR2 is SNEGSKA (reference sequence). As DNA, the CDR3 is TGCAGTGCTAGATCCCCTCAGGGGGTCTACGAGCAGTACTTC. Translated: CSARSPQGVYEQYF.